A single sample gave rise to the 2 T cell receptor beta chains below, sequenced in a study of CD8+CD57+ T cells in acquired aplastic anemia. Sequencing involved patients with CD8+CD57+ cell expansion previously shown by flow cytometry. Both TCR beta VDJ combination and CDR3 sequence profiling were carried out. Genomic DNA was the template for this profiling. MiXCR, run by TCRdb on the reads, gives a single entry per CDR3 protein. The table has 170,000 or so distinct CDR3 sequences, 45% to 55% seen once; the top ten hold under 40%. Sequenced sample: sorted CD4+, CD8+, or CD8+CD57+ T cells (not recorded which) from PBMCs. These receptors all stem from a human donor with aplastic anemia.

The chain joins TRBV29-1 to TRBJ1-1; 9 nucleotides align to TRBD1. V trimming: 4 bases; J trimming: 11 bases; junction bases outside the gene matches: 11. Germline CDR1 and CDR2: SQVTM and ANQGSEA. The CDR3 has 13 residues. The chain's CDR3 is CSVVVPGQGTAFF. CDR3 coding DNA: TGCAGCGTTGTGGTCCCGGGACAGGGAACGGCTTTCTTT.

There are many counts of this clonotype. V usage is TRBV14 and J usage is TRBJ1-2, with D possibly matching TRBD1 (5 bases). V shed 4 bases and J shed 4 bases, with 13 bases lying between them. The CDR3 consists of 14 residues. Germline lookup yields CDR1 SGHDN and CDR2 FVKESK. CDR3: CASSPPGSTYGYTF. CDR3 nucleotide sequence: TGTGCCAGCAGCCCACCAGGGTCGACCTATGGCTACACCTTC.